Listed below are T cell receptor beta chains from one sample, sequenced in a study of CD8 T cells in Susac syndrome. MiXCR, run by TCRdb on the immunoSEQ multiplex PCR reads, gives a single entry per CDR3 protein. Seen here are some 180,000 distinct CDR3 sequences, 85% to 95% observed once, and the top ten hold about 0.1%. Source material: CD4+ T cells from PBMCs. These TCRs come from a human donor with Susac syndrome. CDR3s include the opening cysteine and the closing phenylalanine or tryptophan. Fields, in order: V gene, J gene, D gene, CDR3 protein, CDR3 DNA. D genes are given only for firm matches.

>TRBV6-2/TRBV6-3|TRBJ2-1|TRBD2
CASTGRGGAYNEQFF
TGTGCCAGCACGGGGCGGGGGGGGGCCTACAATGAGCAGTTCTTC
>TRBV18|TRBJ2-3|.
CASSRFTDGRDTQYF
TGTGCCAGCTCACGCTTCACTGATGGAAGGGATACGCAGTATTTT
>TRBV20-1|TRBJ1-5|TRBD1
CSARGQGQPQHF
TGCAGTGCTAGGGGACAGGGCCAGCCCCAGCATTTT
>TRBV11-2|TRBJ2-7|TRBD2
CASSLGLRTSVTYEQYF
TGTGCCAGCAGCTTAGGGCTGCGGACTAGCGTTACCTACGAGCAGTACTTC
>TRBV18|TRBJ2-3|.
CASSPDYLTDTQYF
TGTGCCAGCTCACCGGACTATCTCACAGATACGCAGTATTTT
>TRBV3-1|TRBJ2-3|.
CASSQEVKMTQYF
TGTGCCAGCAGCCAAGAAGTGAAGATGACGCAGTATTTT
>TRBV6-2/TRBV6-3|TRBJ2-7|.
CASSYPPRRGFSYEQYF
TGTGCCAGCAGTTACCCTCCCCGTCGCGGGTTCTCCTACGAGCAGTACTTC
>TRBV20-1|TRBJ2-3|.
CSALRLSSTDTQYF
TGCAGTGCCCTCCGGTTGTCTAGCACAGATACGCAGTATTTT
>TRBV5-1|TRBJ1-1|.
CASSLELVDGNTEAFF
TGCGCCAGCAGCTTGGAGTTGGTCGACGGAAACACTGAAGCTTTCTTT
>TRBV7-8|TRBJ1-3|.
CASRPGLGNTIYF
TGTGCCAGCAGACCGGGCCTAGGGAACACCATATATTTT
>TRBV29-1|TRBJ2-3|.
CSVELARTDTQYF
TGCAGCGTTGAACTAGCTAGGACAGATACGCAGTATTTT
>TRBV9|TRBJ2-3|.
CASSVELARRADTQYF
TGTGCCAGCAGCGTAGAGTTAGCCCGTCGCGCAGATACGCAGTATTTT
>TRBV27|TRBJ1-2|.
CASSSLGEFHYGYTF
TGTGCCAGCAGCTCTTTGGGGGAATTCCACTATGGCTACACCTTC
>TRBV12-3/TRBV12-4|TRBJ1-1|.
CASSSPAEAEAFF
TGTGCCAGCAGTTCCCCGGCAGAGGCTGAAGCTTTCTTT
>TRBV5-1|TRBJ2-7|TRBD1
CASSLHGRGLYEQYF
TGCGCCAGCAGCTTGCACGGCAGGGGGTTGTACGAGCAGTACTTC